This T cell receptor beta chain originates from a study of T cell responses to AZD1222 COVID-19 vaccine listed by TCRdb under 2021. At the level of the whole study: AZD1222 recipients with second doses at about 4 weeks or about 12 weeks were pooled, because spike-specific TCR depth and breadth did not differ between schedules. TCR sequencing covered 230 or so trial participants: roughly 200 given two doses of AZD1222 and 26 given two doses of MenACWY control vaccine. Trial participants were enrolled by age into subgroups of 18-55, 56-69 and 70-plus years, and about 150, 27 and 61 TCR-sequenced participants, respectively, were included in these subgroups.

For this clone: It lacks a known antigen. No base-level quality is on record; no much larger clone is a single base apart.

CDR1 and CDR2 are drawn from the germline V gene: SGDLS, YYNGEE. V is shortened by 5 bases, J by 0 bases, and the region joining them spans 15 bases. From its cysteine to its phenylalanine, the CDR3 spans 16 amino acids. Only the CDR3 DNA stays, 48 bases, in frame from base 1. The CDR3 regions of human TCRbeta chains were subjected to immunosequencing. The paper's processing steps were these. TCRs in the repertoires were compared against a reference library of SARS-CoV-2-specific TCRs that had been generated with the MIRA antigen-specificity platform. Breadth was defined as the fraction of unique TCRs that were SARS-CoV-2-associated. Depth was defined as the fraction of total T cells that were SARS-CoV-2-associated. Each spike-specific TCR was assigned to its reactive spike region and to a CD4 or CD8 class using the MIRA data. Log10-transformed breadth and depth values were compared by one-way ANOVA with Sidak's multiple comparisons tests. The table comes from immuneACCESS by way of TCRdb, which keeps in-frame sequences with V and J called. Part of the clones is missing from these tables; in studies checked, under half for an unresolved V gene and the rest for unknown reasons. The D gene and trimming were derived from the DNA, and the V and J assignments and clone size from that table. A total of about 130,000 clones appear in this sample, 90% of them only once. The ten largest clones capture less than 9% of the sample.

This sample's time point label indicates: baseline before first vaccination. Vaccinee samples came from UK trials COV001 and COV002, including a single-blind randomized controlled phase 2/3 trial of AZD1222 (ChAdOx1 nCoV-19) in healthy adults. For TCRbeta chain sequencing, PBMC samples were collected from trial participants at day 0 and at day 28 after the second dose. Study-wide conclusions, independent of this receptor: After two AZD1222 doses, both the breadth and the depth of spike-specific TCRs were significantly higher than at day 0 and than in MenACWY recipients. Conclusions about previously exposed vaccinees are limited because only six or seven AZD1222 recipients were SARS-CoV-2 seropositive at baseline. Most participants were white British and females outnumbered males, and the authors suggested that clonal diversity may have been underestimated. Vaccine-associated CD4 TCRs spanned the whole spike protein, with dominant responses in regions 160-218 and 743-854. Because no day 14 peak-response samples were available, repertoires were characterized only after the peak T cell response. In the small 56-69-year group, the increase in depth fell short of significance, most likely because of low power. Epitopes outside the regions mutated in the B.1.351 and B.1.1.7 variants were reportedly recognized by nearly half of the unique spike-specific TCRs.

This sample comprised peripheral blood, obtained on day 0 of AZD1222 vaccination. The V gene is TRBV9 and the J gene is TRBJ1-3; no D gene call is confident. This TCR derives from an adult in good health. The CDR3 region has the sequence CASSLDPGLSGNTIYF. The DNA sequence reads TGTGCCAGCAGTCTCGATCCGGGCCTCTCTGGAAACACCATATATTTT.